This T cell receptor beta chain was sequenced for a study of regulatory T cells in long-lasting Graves disease. Through Arm-PCR of CDR3 regions and iRepertoire HTBI primers, TCR beta libraries were built. TCRdb re-analysed the multiplex PCR reads in MiXCR, keeping a single row per CDR3 protein. This sample carries 350,000 to 500,000 distinct CDR3 sequences, approximately 15% of them seen once, and the ten largest clones take over 15%. Between the trimmed V and J ends, which lost 6 bases and 5 bases, there was a span of 8 bases. From germline, CDR1 is SNHLY and CDR2 FYNNEI. The CDR3 covers 12 residues. Study outcomes and limitations: Analyses excluded thyroid tissue, covering peripheral blood alone.

This clonotype was counted many times. Antigen specificity is unknown. The sample's time point: newly diagnosed GD, antithyroid drugs for less than 3 months. After RNA was extracted from PBMCs, the TCR library was made from it. This same sample was also part of a study on T cells in Graves' hyperthyroidism and ophthalmopathy.

The material was peripheral blood mononuclear cells (PBMCs), obtained at new diagnosis, from a patient treated with antithyroid drugs. The rearrangement joins TRBV2 to TRBJ1-5; D uncertain. The TCR sequence derives from a woman aged 45-59 years with Graves disease. Written as DNA, the CDR3 is TGTGCCAGCAGCCAGCCTGATCAGCCCCAGCATTTT. Protein product: CASSQPDQPQHF.